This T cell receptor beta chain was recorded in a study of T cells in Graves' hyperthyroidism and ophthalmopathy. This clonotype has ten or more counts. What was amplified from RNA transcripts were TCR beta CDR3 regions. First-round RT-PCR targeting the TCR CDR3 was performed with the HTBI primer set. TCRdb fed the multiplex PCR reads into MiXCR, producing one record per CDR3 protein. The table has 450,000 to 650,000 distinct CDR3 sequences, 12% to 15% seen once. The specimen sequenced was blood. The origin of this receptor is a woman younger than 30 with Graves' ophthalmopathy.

CDR3 sequence: CASSLRTGGGYGYTF. The CDR3 DNA is TGTGCCAGCAGTCTCCGGACAGGAGGAGGGTATGGCTACACCTTC. The chain couples TRBV27 to TRBJ1-2; 7 bases map to TRBD1. CDR1 MNHEY and CDR2 SMNVEV come from the germline V gene (reference sequence). After removal of 5 bases from V and 5 bases from J, the junction contained 11 bases not matched to a gene. This CDR3 comprises 15 residues.